The rows below give T cell receptor beta chains drawn from one sample of a study of T cell responses to AZD1222 COVID-19 vaccine. The assay was immunoSEQ multiplex PCR, and TCRdb's table has in-frame clones only and misses some. The data show more than 75,000 clones, with roughly 85% seen just once and about 1.3% held by the top ten. The sequencing used peripheral blood, collected 28 days after the second AZD1222 dose. The receptors stem from an adult who received the AZD1222 COVID-19 vaccine. CDR3s include the opening cysteine and the closing phenylalanine or tryptophan. The D gene is left open where the match is weak. The size entry is marked missing in some rows and otherwise reads once, few, many or a size class.

>once|TRBJ1-5|-|TRBV28
CASSLGMRNQPQHF
TGTGCCAGCAGTTTGGGGATGCGAAATCAGCCCCAGCATTTT
>-|TRBJ1-2|TRBD1|TRBV28
CASTPQGARGYTF
TGTGCCAGCACCCCGCAGGGGGCTCGGGGCTACACCTTC
>-|TRBJ2-3|TRBD2|TRBV4-3
CASSETSGSTDTQYF
TGCGCCAGCAGCGAGACTAGCGGGAGTACAGATACGCAGTATTTT
>-|TRBJ1-3|TRBD1|TRBV30
CAWSVRGTVSGNTIYF
TGTGCCTGGAGTGTACGGGGGACAGTTTCTGGAAACACCATATATTTT
>-|TRBJ2-5|TRBD2|TRBV5-5
CASSFPSGGETQYF
TGTGCCAGCAGCTTCCCATCGGGAGGTGAGACCCAGTACTTC
>-|TRBJ1-2|-|TRBV11-2
CASSPGGFRYGYTF
TGTGCCAGCAGCCCAGGAGGGTTCCGGTATGGCTACACCTTC
>-|TRBJ1-1|-|TRBV18
CASSPRQTPEAFF
TGTGCCAGCTCACCAAGACAGACCCCTGAAGCTTTCTTT
>-|TRBJ1-6|TRBD1|TRBV6-1
CASSEQGAGSPLHF
TGTGCCAGCAGTGAACAGGGGGCAGGTTCACCCCTCCACTTT
>-|TRBJ1-1|-|TRBV19
CASSSTGGGTEAFF
TGTGCCAGTAGTAGTACCGGAGGCGGCACTGAAGCTTTCTTT
>-|TRBJ1-1|TRBD1|TRBV10-3
CAITPDRAGTEAFF
TGTGCCATCACCCCGGACAGGGCAGGGACTGAAGCTTTCTTT